What follows are 6 T cell receptor beta chains derived from one specimen sequenced in a study of regulatory T cells in long-lasting Graves disease (dated by TCRdb to about 2021). This specimen's time point label, interpreted: newly diagnosed GD, antithyroid drugs for less than 3 months. For both TCR sequencing and RNA sequencing, RNA was extracted from PBMCs in TRIzol. Receptor amplification or capture employed multiplex PCR. Reads for this sample came from an Illumina HiSeq 4000. To build TCR beta libraries, CDR3 regions were amplified by Arm-PCR using iRepertoire HTBI primers. TCRdb applied fastp at Q25 and MiXCR to the public reads, then kept only in-frame beta chains. Identical CDR3 protein sequences are pooled into one entry, listed with their most common genes and DNA. In this sample the table shows 420,000 or so distinct CDR3 sequences, 16% of which occur a single time. Around a quarter of the sample lies in the top ten.

The same data also went into a second study, on T cells in Graves' hyperthyroidism and ophthalmopathy.

Source: peripheral blood mononuclear cells (PBMCs), taken at new diagnosis, from a patient treated with antithyroid drugs. The source of these receptors is a woman under 30 with Graves disease. Donor details come from another sample of the same person, matched by shared clones.

There are a few counts of this clonotype. The gene calls are TRBV4-1 and TRBJ1-1; TRBD1 matches 7 bases. V was pared by 2 bases and J by 1 base, with 7 bases of the junction left unmatched. Germline CDR1 MGHRA, CDR2 YSYEKL. The length of the CDR3 is 16 residues. The CDR3 region is CASSQIGTVPNTEAFF. CDR3 sequence (DNA): TGCGCCAGCAGCCAAATCGGGACAGTACCGAACACTGAAGCTTTCTTT.

This clonotype was observed a few times. At one boundary the junction diverges from the germline segment, which might be a read error. The chain recombines TRBV3-1 with TRBJ2-5; 11 bases line up with TRBD2. Germline CDR1 and CDR2: LGHDT and YNNKEL (reference sequence). CDR3 length equals 16 residues. The chain's CDR3 is CASSQIAGGSREAQYF. Written as DNA, the CDR3 is TGTGCCAGCAGCCAAATAGCGGGAGGGAGTAGAGAGGCCCAGTACTTC.

This clonotype was seen a handful of times. The CDR3 spells CASSLIERVNYGYTF. The CDR3 DNA sequence: TGTGCCAGCAGCCTGATAGAACGGGTTAACTATGGCTACACCTTC. The chain combines TRBV7-9 with TRBJ1-2; no clear D. The CDR3 extends over 15 amino acids. V was cut by 5 bases and J by 1 base, with 14 bases left in between. The germline gives CDR1 SEHNR, CDR2 FQNEAQ (reference sequence).

Many counts were recorded for this clonotype. The rearrangement joins TRBV11-3 to TRBJ2-7; D may be TRBD2 (5 bases). This CDR3 has 14 amino acids. Germline CDR1 SGHNT, CDR2 YENEEA. Trimming left V 3 bases short and J 0 bases short, with 9 bases between. The CDR3 loop is CASSFGGRSYEQYF. As DNA, the CDR3 is TGTGCCAGCAGCTTCGGCGGGCGCTCCTACGAGCAGTACTTC. The whole variable domain, filled in from reference TRBV11-3 and TRBJ2-7, reads EAGVVQSPRYKIIEKKQPVAFWCNPISGHNTLYWYLQNLGQGPELLIRYENEEAVDDSQLPKDRFSAERLKGVDSTLKIQPAELGDSAVYLCASSFGGRSYEQYFGPGTRLTVT.

This clonotype was seen repeatedly, ten times or more. The CDR3 DNA reads as TGTGCCAGCAGCTTGGGGAATCCTAGCACAGATACGCAGTATTTT. Its protein product is CASSLGNPSTDTQYF. The chain is built from TRBV27 and TRBJ2-3, with unresolved D. Germline CDR1 MNHEY, CDR2 SMNVEV (reference sequence). The CDR3 is made up of 15 amino acids. The germline V and J ends were trimmed by 6 bases and 0 bases, with 13 bases remaining between them.

This clonotype was observed a few times. The chain carries TRBV2 and TRBJ2-1, with D perhaps TRBD2 (5 bases). The CDR3 consists of 15 residues. Deletions cut 10 bases from V and 1 base from J, with 17 bases between. Germline V gives CDR1 SNHLY, CDR2 FYNNEI. CDR3 in DNA: TGTGCCACCCTACTGGACGGACTGTCCTACAATGAGCAGTTCTTC. Its translation: CATLLDGLSYNEQFF.